The 21 T cell receptor beta chains in this list originate from one sample, sequenced in a study of cytomegalovirus exposure and HLA in healthy donors. 13 Jbeta primers and 60 Vbeta primers were used for the PCR. The method was immunoSEQ multiplex PCR; TCRdb's version includes in-frame clones alone and lacks a portion of them. The sample yields about 120,000 clones, 55% to 65% seen once. Sequenced: PBMCs. All receptors come from a young woman in good health and CMV-seronegative.

The table lists this clone with a few counts. DNA for the CDR3: TGTGCCAGCAGTGAGGGGCGAGGCCCATACAATGAGCAGTTCTTC. Translating it yields CASSEGRGPYNEQFF. The rearrangement links TRBV2 to TRBJ2-1; possibly TRBD1 for D (5 bases). The V gene's germline CDR1 is SNHLY and CDR2 FYNNEI. V was pared by 3 bases and J by 4 bases, with 13 bases between. CDR3 size: 15 residues.

The chain uses TRBV6-1 and TRBJ2-5; D is undetermined. V dropped 8 bases and J dropped 0 bases, with 10 bases sitting between them. CDR1 and CDR2 from the germline V gene are MNHNS and SASEGT. The CDR3 extends over 13 amino acids. CDR3 residues: CASGDLYQETQYF. The CDR3 coding sequence is TGTGCCAGCGGAGACTTATACCAAGAGACCCAGTACTTC.

This clone has a single count. V usage is TRBV14 and J usage is TRBJ1-3; no definite D call. The germline V and J ends were trimmed by 1 base and 0 bases, with 10 bases remaining between them. Germline V gene sequence: CDR1 SGHDN, CDR2 FVKESK. There are 16 residues in the CDR3. The CDR3 here is CASSQAEGTSGNTIYF. CDR3 nucleotide sequence: TGTGCCAGCAGCCAAGCGGAGGGAACCTCTGGAAACACCATATATTTT.

V usage is TRBV6-5 and J usage is TRBJ1-5; TRBD1 might be the D (5 bases). This CDR3 is built from 15 residues. Germline CDR1 and CDR2: MNHEY and SVGAGI. Trimming cost V 0 bases and J 6 bases, with 12 bases left between them. CDR3 region: CASSYSLGAGQPQHF. The DNA for the CDR3 is TGTGCCAGCAGTTACTCCTTAGGGGCCGGTCAGCCCCAGCATTTT.

This rearrangement joins TRBV27 to TRBJ2-1, with D perhaps matching TRBD2 (7 bases). CDR3 length equals 17 residues. V was clipped by 6 bases and J by 0 bases, with 18 bases between them. Germline CDR1 and CDR2: MNHEY and SMNVEV (reference sequence). CDR3 coding DNA: TGTGCCAGCAGCCCTTGGGGAGGGACAATCTCCTACAATGAGCAGTTCTTC. Its translation is CASSPWGGTISYNEQFF.

The chain carries TRBV2 and TRBJ1-1, with D perhaps matching TRBD1 (5 bases). This CDR3 is 16 amino acids long. The germline V gene has CDR1 SNHLY and CDR2 FYNNEI. V lost 4 bases and J 4 bases, leaving 19 bases between the germline ends. The CDR3 protein is CASSGKDPGVGTEAFF. In nucleotides, the CDR3 is TGTGCCAGCAGTGGAAAAGACCCGGGGGTGGGCACTGAAGCTTTCTTT.

The chain recombines TRBV4-3 with TRBJ2-5, with TRBD2 matching 8 bases. CDR3 size: 16 residues. Losses at the gene ends were 4 bases for V and 5 bases for J; bases not matched to a gene: 12. Per the germline V gene, CDR1 is LGHNA and CDR2 is YSLEER. The DNA for the CDR3 is TGCGCCAGCAGCCGATTAACCGGGACTAGTTATGAGACCCAGTACTTC. This sequence encodes CASSRLTGTSYETQYF.

The V gene is TRBV7-9, the J gene TRBJ2-7; tentative D call: TRBD2 (5 bases). The CDR3 is 13 residues long. V dropped 5 bases and J dropped 2 bases, with 10 bases sitting between them. CDR1 is SEHNR, CDR2 FQNEAQ, per germline (reference sequence). Written as DNA, the CDR3 is TGTGCCAGCAGCCGCCGGGATCCCTACGAGCAGTACTTC. Its protein is CASSRRDPYEQYF.

V and J are TRBV27 and TRBJ2-7, with 9 bases identical to TRBD2. J gave up 7 bases and V 6 bases, and 7 bases lay outside the gene matches. The CDR3 length is 13 residues. Germline loops: CDR1 MNHEY, CDR2 SMNVEV (reference sequence). CDR3 protein: CASRGTSLLEQYF. The CDR3 nucleotides are TGTGCCAGCAGGGGGACTAGCCTGCTGGAGCAGTACTTC.

The gene calls are TRBV25-1 and TRBJ2-2; D is undetermined. Per germline, CDR1 MGHDK and CDR2 SYGVNS. The CDR3 covers 12 residues. The ends were cut back, 4 bases at V and 8 bases at J, with 8 bases in the middle. The CDR3 reads CASSGELGELFF. CDR3 sequence (DNA): TGTGCCAGCAGTGGAGAACTTGGGGAGCTGTTTTTT.

This sequence joins TRBV2 and TRBJ1-5, with 7 bases fitting TRBD1. The CDR3 is made up of 14 amino acids. CDR1 and CDR2 (germline): SNHLY, FYNNEI. The V and J ends lost 6 bases and 3 bases, in that order; junction bases with no gene match: 5. CDR3 DNA sequence: TGTGCCAGCAGACCGGGACAGCACAATCAGCCCCAGCATTTT. It is translated as CASRPGQHNQPQHF.

This clone was found once. This chain joins TRBV5-8 and TRBJ1-5, with 9 bases matching TRBD1. Germline assignment: CDR1 SGHTS and CDR2 YDEGEE. Trimming took 3 bases from V and 1 from J; bases not matched to a gene: 8. The CDR3 runs 17 residues. DNA of the CDR3: TGTGCCAGCAGCTGGGGACAGGGCTTAAGGAGCAATCAGCCCCAGCATTTT. Translation: CASSWGQGLRSNQPQHF.

This clone was counted between two and nine times. For the CDR3, the DNA is TGTGCCAGCAGCGCCCGACAGGGCGGTAACTATGGCTACACCTTC. Residues: CASSARQGGNYGYTF. The rearrangement links TRBV7-2 to TRBJ1-2, with TRBD1 matching over 7 bases. V trimming: 5 bases; J trimming: 1 base; junction bases outside the gene matches: 7. This CDR3 contains 15 residues. The germline V gene encodes CDR1 SGHTA and CDR2 FQGNSA.

This clone was counted a few times. The V call is TRBV6-1, the J call TRBJ1-2; TRBD1 might be the D (6 bases). CDR1 is MNHNS, CDR2 SASEGT, per germline. V was pared by 4 bases and J by 5 bases, with 14 bases between. CDR3 size: 14 residues. The CDR3 coding sequence is TGTGCCAGCAGTGGGGGGGGCCAAGTATATGGCTACACCTTC. Protein product: CASSGGGQVYGYTF.

The chain couples TRBV28 to TRBJ2-6, with D hard to call. The CDR3 extends over 12 amino acids. Germline CDR1 is MDHEN and CDR2 is SYDVKM. The germline V and J ends were trimmed by 5 bases and 5 bases, with 4 bases remaining between them. In DNA form, the CDR3 reads TGTGCCAGCAGTACAAGGGCCAACGTCCTGACTTTC. It yields the protein CASSTRANVLTF.

This clone was found a few times. V is TRBV2 and J is TRBJ2-7; no firm D call. CDR1 is SNHLY, CDR2 FYNNEI, per germline. V was clipped by 0 bases and J by 4 bases, with 4 bases between them. The CDR3 loop spans 12 amino acids. DNA of the CDR3: TGTGCCAGCAGTGAAGCCCAATACGAGCAGTACTTC. It encodes CASSEAQYEQYF.

V and J are TRBV30 and TRBJ2-7; 9 nucleotides match TRBD2. Looked up from germline, CDR1 is GTSNPN and CDR2 is SVGIG (reference sequence). J lost 2 bases, V lost 3 bases, and 8 bases had no gene match. The CDR3 loop spans 15 amino acids. CDR3 nucleotides: TGTGCCTGGAGCGCGAGACTAGCGGTGCCCTACGAGCAGTACTTC. It is translated as CAWSARLAVPYEQYF.

The chain employs TRBV5-8 and TRBJ2-7; TRBD2 aligns across 11 bases. This CDR3 region has 15 residues. Per the germline V gene, CDR1 is SGHTS and CDR2 is YDEGEE. With V trimmed by 4 bases and J by 4 bases, 7 bases remained unmatched. CDR3 loop: CASSIGVAGGYEQYF. The CDR3, as DNA: TGTGCCAGCAGCATCGGGGTAGCGGGAGGGTACGAGCAGTACTTC.

In this sample, this clone turned up once. V gene TRBV6-5 combines with J gene TRBJ1-1, with a tentative D call TRBD1 (6 bases). Trimming removed 2 bases from V and 1 base from J, with 11 bases in between. Germline loops: CDR1 MNHEY, CDR2 SVGAGI. The CDR3 spans 15 residues. The DNA for the CDR3 is TGTGCCAGCAGTTACAATGAACAGGGGAACACTGAAGCTTTCTTT. Translation: CASSYNEQGNTEAFF.

This chain joins TRBV23-1 and TRBJ1-1; D uncertain. TRBV23-1 is an open reading frame, and its role is uncertain. The CDR3 is made up of 18 amino acids. Trimming removed 8 bases from V and 0 bases from J, with 25 bases in between. CDR3 sequence reads: CASPQSWAGQTLNTEAFF. The CDR3, as DNA: TGCGCCAGCCCTCAATCGTGGGCAGGCCAGACCTTGAACACTGAAGCTTTCTTT.

This clone was seen a handful of times. The chain's CDR3 is CAWSVGTPRERRHNEQFF. In DNA, the CDR3 is TGTGCCTGGAGTGTAGGTACCCCCCGGGAGCGGAGGCACAATGAGCAGTTCTTC. The gene calls are TRBV30 and TRBJ2-1; D may be TRBD2 (6 bases). CDR1 GTSNPN and CDR2 SVGIG come from the germline V gene (reference sequence). V shed 0 bases and J shed 5 bases, with 23 bases lying between them. The CDR3 extends over 18 amino acids.